These 24 T cell receptor beta chains share one sample of origin, sequenced in a study of T cell responses to AZD1222 COVID-19 vaccine. Data came from immunoSEQ multiplex PCR; TCRdb stores just in-frame clones and leaves some out. The sample lists approximately 110,000 clones; roughly 87% were seen once. The sample in question was peripheral blood, obtained on day 0 of AZD1222 vaccination. The receptors here all came from an adult in good health.

This chain links TRBV4-2 with TRBJ2-1; 14 nucleotides match TRBD2. The germline V gene encodes CDR1 LGHNA and CDR2 YNFKEQ. V was clipped by 8 bases and J by 8 bases; unmatched bases: 11. CDR3 length equals 16 residues. The CDR3 DNA is TGTGCCAGCGCCCCTACGACTAGCGGGGGGGCCTATGAGCAGTTCTTC. This sequence encodes CASAPTTSGGAYEQFF.

This chain uses TRBV13 with TRBJ1-1; 12 bases are a match to TRBD1. The J segment lost 7 bases and the V segment lost 3 bases, leaving 6 bases of the junction unmatched. The CDR3 length is 15 residues. From germline, CDR1 is PRHDT and CDR2 FYEKMQ (reference sequence). The CDR3 loop reads CASSFFGTGGNEAFF. DNA of the CDR3: TGTGCCAGCAGCTTTTTTGGGACAGGGGGCAATGAAGCTTTCTTT.

The V gene is TRBV11-2, the J gene TRBJ2-7; D perhaps matches TRBD2 (6 bases). Germline V gene sequence: CDR1 SGHAT, CDR2 FQNNGV. Trimming left V 2 bases short and J 4 bases short, with 15 bases between. CDR3 size: 15 residues. The CDR3, as DNA: TGTGCCAGCAGCTTAAGGTCCGGCGGGATATACGAGCAGTACTTC. This translates into CASSLRSGGIYEQYF.

This clone was found a few times. The genes are TRBV2 and TRBJ2-3, with TRBD2 identical over 11 bases. The trim removed 7 bases at V and 1 base at J, leaving 7 bases unmatched. The germline CDR1 and CDR2 sequences are SNHLY and FYNNEI. There are 16 residues in the CDR3. The CDR3 region is CASTLIAGGGTDTQYF. As DNA, the CDR3 is TGTGCCAGCACATTAATAGCGGGGGGGGGCACAGATACGCAGTATTTT.

The V gene is TRBV7-2, the J gene TRBJ2-3; perhaps TRBD2 as D (6 bases). Germline loops: CDR1 SGHTA, CDR2 FQGNSA. The V end lost 1 base, the J end lost 0 bases, and 11 bases lay between the germline ends. This CDR3 is built from 16 residues. CDR3 bases: TGTGCCAGCAGCTTAGTAGGGACTCGAAGCACAGATACGCAGTATTTT. This sequence encodes CASSLVGTRSTDTQYF.

The chain uses TRBV3-1 (or the pseudogene TRBV3-2) and TRBJ2-1, with D hard to call. Germline V gene sequence: CDR1 LGHDT, CDR2 YNNKEL (reference sequence). CDR3 length: 13 residues. V lost 3 bases and J 9 bases, leaving 12 bases between the germline ends. CDR3 DNA sequence: TGTGCCAGCAGCCAGATGACAAAAAGTGAGCAGTTCTTC. Its translation is CASSQMTKSEQFF.

This chain uses TRBV5-1 with TRBJ1-1, with D possibly TRBD1 on 5 matching bases. V was trimmed by 3 bases and J by 5 bases, leaving 20 bases between them. From germline, CDR1 is SGHRS and CDR2 YFSETQ. CDR3 length equals 16 residues. In nucleotides, the CDR3 is TGCGCCAGCAGCTGGGCCAAGACAGCGCGAGGAACTGAAGCTTTCTTT. This codes for CASSWAKTARGTEAFF. The full variable domain, in which reference TRBV5-1 and TRBJ1-1 provide the parts outside the CDR3, is KAGVTQTPRYLIKTRGQQVTLSCSPISGHRSVSWYQQTPGQGLQFLFEYFSETQRNKGNFPGRFSGRQFSNSRSEMNVSTLELGDSALYLCASSWAKTARGTEAFFGQGTRLTVV.

V is TRBV7-9 and J is TRBJ1-2; D not resolved. CDR3 length: 15 residues. Germline V gene data show CDR1 as SEHNR and CDR2 as FQNEAQ (reference sequence). Trimming stripped 8 bases from V and 7 bases from J, with 23 bases between. The CDR3 bases are TGTGCCAGCCCCCGAGAGGACGTATCGGGGAGTGGCTACACCTTC. Its protein product is CASPREDVSGSGYTF.

The rearrangement joins TRBV11-3 to TRBJ2-7, with D perhaps TRBD2 (7 bases). The CDR3 sequence is 14 residues long. Germline V gene sequence: CDR1 SGHNT, CDR2 YENEEA. Trimming removed 7 bases from V and 4 bases from J, with 17 bases in between. CDR3 sequence (DNA): TGTGCCAGCACCCAAGGGGGGGGCGCGTACGAGCAGTACTTC. It encodes CASTQGGGAYEQYF.

The CDR3 spells CASPIDVETQYF. CDR3 sequence (DNA): TGTGCCAGCCCGATCGATGTTGAGACCCAGTACTTC. The rearrangement links TRBV2 to TRBJ2-5, with unresolved D. V was shortened by 8 bases and J by 5 bases, with 12 bases between the two germline ends. The CDR3 has 12 amino acids. Germline V gene sequence: CDR1 SNHLY, CDR2 FYNNEI.

V and J are TRBV7-9 and TRBJ2-7, with 10 bases that match TRBD2. Unmatched junction bases numbered 10, after V lost 5 bases and J lost 6 bases. CDR1 and CDR2 (germline): SEHNR, FQNEAQ (reference sequence). The CDR3 extends over 15 amino acids. This CDR3 reads CASSVERGGVGEQYF. The CDR3 region has the DNA TGTGCCAGCAGCGTCGAGCGGGGGGGTGTCGGCGAGCAGTACTTC.

The gene calls are TRBV7-9 and TRBJ1-2; no clear D. Between the trimmed V and J ends, which lost 2 bases and 6 bases, there was a span of 13 bases. The CDR3 is 14 amino acids. Germline V CDR1 and CDR2: SEHNR, FQNEAQ (reference sequence). CDR3 coding DNA: TGTGCCAGCAGCTTACCCCTCAGAGACGATGGCTACACCTTC. This gives the protein CASSLPLRDDGYTF. Complete variable domain (other parts from reference TRBV7-9 and TRBJ1-2): DTGVSQNPRHKITKRGQNVTFRCDPISEHNRLYWYRQTLGQGPEFLTYFQNEAQLEKSRLLSDRFSAERPKGSFSTLEIQRTEQGDSAMYLCASSLPLRDDGYTFGSGTRLTVV.

This clone appeared a single time. The rearrangement uses TRBV19 and TRBJ1-5, with TRBD1 as a possible D gene (6 bases). Germline loops: CDR1 LNHDA, CDR2 SQIVND (reference sequence). The germline V and J ends were trimmed by 5 bases and 7 bases, with 15 bases remaining between them. There are 14 residues in the CDR3. CDR3 sequence: CASSHRAPRQPQHF. The CDR3 nucleotides are TGTGCCAGTAGTCACAGGGCCCCGCGGCAGCCCCAGCATTTT.

As to this clone: Since no conserved phenylalanine or tryptophan closes the CDR3, a read error is the likely cause. The DNA is left out, because the CDR3 cannot be placed on it with certainty; the CDR3 is given as TCRdb lists it. The V call is TRBV11-3, the J call TRBJ2-7; TRBD2, the table's D call, was not compared with the DNA. Including both end residues, the CDR3 is 12 amino acids long. Germline V gives CDR1 SGHNT, CDR2 YENEEA. The CDR3 is CASSLGTSGPVL.

This clone was observed a few times. The V gene is TRBV6-5, the J gene TRBJ1-3, with D perhaps matching TRBD1 (5 bases). The CDR3 consists of 15 residues. The ends were cut back, 0 bases at V and 1 base at J, with 7 bases in the middle. Germline assignment: CDR1 MNHEY and CDR2 SVGAGI. The CDR3 here is CASSYSGESGNTIYF. CDR3 nucleotides: TGTGCCAGCAGTTACTCGGGGGAGTCTGGAAACACCATATATTTT.

CDR3 sequence (DNA): TGTGCCTGGAGAGGAAGAGGGACTGGAAACACCATATATTTT. It codes for CAWRGRGTGNTIYF. The genes are TRBV30 and TRBJ1-3; D is uncertain. Germline assignment: CDR1 GTSNPN and CDR2 SVGIG (reference sequence). CDR3 length: 14 residues. The ends were cut back, 3 bases at V and 2 bases at J, with 11 bases in the middle.

This clone was recorded a few times. The V gene is TRBV28, the J gene TRBJ1-2, with 10 nucleotides matching TRBD1. The CDR3 spans 14 residues. Germline loops: CDR1 MDHEN, CDR2 SYDVKM. Germline trimming cut 2 bases from V and 6 bases from J; bases unmatched to any gene: 3. The CDR3 nucleotides read TGTGCCAGCAGTTTACCCGGGACAGGGGATGGCTACACCTTC. This translates into CASSLPGTGDGYTF.

The chain combines TRBV11-3 with TRBJ2-4; 7 positions agree with TRBD2. With V trimmed by 3 bases and J by 0 bases, 2 bases remained unmatched. The CDR3 spans 15 residues. Germline CDR1 is SGHNT and CDR2 is YENEEA. CDR3 DNA: TGTGCCAGCAGCTTGGGAGGGCTAGCCAAAAACATTCAGTACTTC. Translation gives CASSLGGLAKNIQYF.

DNA of the CDR3: TGTGCCAGCAGCAAAAAGGAGGGGATGACAGAGACCCAGTACTTC. It translates to CASSKKEGMTETQYF. The chain uses TRBV21-1 and TRBJ2-5; TRBD2 reflects the table's D call only, with no check against the DNA. TRBV21-1 corresponds to a pseudogene. The CDR3 runs to 15 residues.

The chain has TRBV5-4 and TRBJ2-1; D perhaps matches TRBD1 (6 bases). V lost 5 bases to trimming and J lost 5 bases, with 11 bases between them. Germline-derived CDR1 and CDR2 are SGHNT and YYREEE (reference sequence). The CDR3 totals 13 residues. The DNA for the CDR3 is TGTGCCAGCAGGCAGGACAGTCACAATGAGCAGTTCTTC. It specifies CASRQDSHNEQFF.

The V call is TRBV28, the J call TRBJ2-7; D gene unclear. This CDR3 is built from 13 residues. V was shortened by 6 bases and J by 0 bases, with 9 bases between the two germline ends. Germline V gene data show CDR1 as MDHEN and CDR2 as SYDVKM. As DNA, the CDR3 is TGTGCCAGCAGACGTCAGAACTCCTACGAGCAGTACTTC. Encoded protein: CASRRQNSYEQYF.

The genes are TRBV13 and TRBJ1-6; perhaps TRBD1 as D (5 bases). V was cut by 1 base and J by 10 bases, with 17 bases left in between. CDR1 is PRHDT and CDR2 is FYEKMQ in the germline V gene (reference sequence). The CDR3 has 16 residues. This chain's CDR3 is CASSLESGARGSPLHF. Written as DNA, the CDR3 is TGTGCCAGCAGCTTAGAGTCGGGCGCTCGGGGCTCACCCCTCCACTTT.

The chain recombines TRBV5-1 with TRBJ2-7, with D unclear. Germline CDR1 is SGHRS and CDR2 is YFSETQ. Trimming pared 0 bases from V and 2 bases from J, leaving 15 bases between. The length of the CDR3 is 16 residues. CDR3 DNA: TGCGCCAGCAGCTTGGTCGCGGTGGTGGGGACCTACGAGCAGTACTTC. This encodes CASSLVAVVGTYEQYF.

The chain employs TRBV4-1 and TRBJ1-2; the D gene is possibly TRBD1 (6 bases). The CDR3 loop spans 17 amino acids. V was trimmed by 1 base and J by 6 bases, leaving 21 bases between them. The germline V gene has CDR1 MGHRA and CDR2 YSYEKL. The DNA for the CDR3 is TGCGCCAGCAGCCAAGCGGGCTCGGGGTTAGGACAGAATGGCTACACCTTC. Translating it yields CASSQAGSGLGQNGYTF.